These 32 T cell receptor beta chains originate from one sample sequenced in a study of T-cell reconstitution after alpha-beta-depleted transplantation in children. Unique molecular identifiers featured in how the TCRbeta library was prepared. TCRdb called the PCR reads again in MiXCR, with one record for every CDR3 protein. The profile shows hundreds of thousands of distinct CDR3 sequences, roughly 15% of them singletons. The sequenced sample was PBMCs, mostly from graft donor cells, obtained 360 days after TCRalphabeta/CD19-depleted stem cell transplant. Receptors originate from a male patient aged 2 to 10 who had a stem cell transplant for acute lymphoblastic leukemia, so the T cells may come from the graft donor.

This clonotype has a handful of counts. The rearrangement joins TRBV10-3 to TRBJ2-3, with D uncertain. Germline values: CDR1 ENHRY, CDR2 SYGVKD. This CDR3 has 12 residues. The CDR3 spells CPPAGFTDTQYF. CDR3 in DNA: TGTCCCCCGGCAGGTTTCACAGATACGCAGTATTTT.

This clonotype has just a few counts. This chain connects TRBV13 to TRBJ2-7, with TRBD1 identical over 7 bases. The CDR3 consists of 15 residues. The germline V gene has CDR1 PRHDT and CDR2 FYEKMQ (reference sequence). The V segment lost 5 bases and the J segment 4 bases; nucleotides outside the gene matches: 11. The CDR3 DNA reads TGTGCCAGCAGCGTAACCGGGACAGCGCTGTACGAGCAGTACTTC. Encoded protein: CASSVTGTALYEQYF.

This clonotype was counted a few times. The chain couples TRBV20-1 to TRBJ1-2; the match to TRBD1 covers 9 bases. Germline CDR1 DFQATT, CDR2 SNEGSKA (reference sequence). Trimming cost V 2 bases and J 5 bases; bases outside gene matches: 6. The CDR3 is made up of 14 amino acids. The CDR3 bases are TGCAGTGCTAGACCGACAGGGGGATGGTATGGCTACACCTTC. It specifies CSARPTGGWYGYTF.

This rearrangement joins TRBV9 to TRBJ2-5, with TRBD1 matching over 10 bases. The CDR3 runs 15 residues. Germline V gives CDR1 SGDLS, CDR2 YYNGEE. Trimming at V came to 0 bases and at J to 3 bases, leaving 2 bases not matched to a gene. The CDR3 reads CASSVGTGGKETQYF. As DNA, the CDR3 is TGTGCCAGCAGCGTAGGGACAGGGGGTAAAGAGACCCAGTACTTC.

V gene TRBV11-1 combines with J gene TRBJ2-2, with D unclear. Germline V gene data show CDR1 as SGHAT and CDR2 as FQDESV (reference sequence). The V gene lost 1 base and the J gene lost 8 bases, with 8 bases spanning the gap. The CDR3 loop spans 13 amino acids. The CDR3 DNA reads TGTGCCAGCAGCTTAGGAACCCTTGGGGAGCTGTTTTTT. Its translation is CASSLGTLGELFF.

This clonotype was found many times. The chain uses TRBV18 and TRBJ1-5; the D is unclear. Germline CDR1 and CDR2: KGHSH and LQKENI. The germline V and J ends were trimmed by 3 bases and 10 bases, with 16 bases remaining between them. The CDR3 runs 14 residues. The CDR3 DNA reads TGTGCCAGCTCACCTGGCGGAGACATCACCCCCCAGCATTTT. Translation gives CASSPGGDITPQHF.

The rearrangement joins TRBV4-2 to TRBJ2-7, with 8 bases lining up with TRBD1. Per germline, CDR1 LGHNA and CDR2 YNFKEQ. The CDR3 extends over 14 amino acids. The ends lost 1 base at V and 7 bases at J; junction bases unmatched: 6. CDR3 sequence: CASSQAGTGGEQYF. CDR3 nucleotides: TGTGCCAGCAGCCAAGCCGGGACAGGTGGAGAGCAGTACTTC.

The chain combines TRBV12-3 or TRBV12-4 with TRBJ2-2, with unresolved D. The CDR3 sequence is 13 residues long. Trimming cost V 10 bases and J 4 bases, with 13 bases left between them. The CDR3, as DNA: TGTGCCACCCTAGGCGTCGGCACCGGGGAGCTGTTTTTT. This codes for CATLGVGTGELFF.

The table lists this clonotype with a few counts. CDR3 bases: TGTGCCAGCAGCGAGCGGGAGCAGTTCTTC. It translates to CASSEREQFF. This chain uses TRBV7-9 with TRBJ2-1, with D possibly matching TRBD2 (5 bases). Germline V CDR1 and CDR2: SEHNR, FQNEAQ (reference sequence). Trimming removed 5 bases from V and 10 bases from J, with 6 bases in between. The CDR3 length is 10 residues.

V and J are TRBV28 and TRBJ2-6; 11 bases fit TRBD1. In germline, CDR1 is MDHEN, CDR2 SYDVKM. The CDR3 consists of 21 residues. J gave up 0 bases and V 4 bases, and 14 bases lay outside the gene matches. CDR3 coding DNA: TGTGCCAGCAGTTCCCCGCTCCTGGGACAGGGGGTTCGCTCTGGGGCCAACGTCCTGACTTTC. Translating it yields CASSSPLLGQGVRSGANVLTF.

The rearrangement joins TRBV28 to TRBJ2-6, with 7 positions matching TRBD1. CDR3 length: 14 residues. V was clipped by 8 bases and J by 4 bases; unmatched bases: 5. Germline assignment: CDR1 MDHEN and CDR2 SYDVKM. The chain's CDR3 is CASDDRVGANVLTF. Here the CDR3 DNA reads TGTGCCAGCGACGACAGGGTCGGGGCCAACGTCCTGACTTTC.

This clonotype was counted between two and nine times. The chain carries TRBV28 and TRBJ2-3, with 8 bases fitting TRBD2. Germline V gene lookup returns CDR1 MDHEN and CDR2 SYDVKM. After removal of 4 bases from V and 7 bases from J, the junction contained 13 bases not matched to a gene. The CDR3 has 16 amino acids. The CDR3 spells CASSSPSGRGAHTQYF. The CDR3 DNA is TGTGCCAGCAGTTCCCCCAGCGGGAGAGGGGCGCATACGCAGTATTTT.

This chain links TRBV6-1 with TRBJ1-2; D unclear. Germline V gene data show CDR1 as MNHNS and CDR2 as SASEGT. The length of the CDR3 is 16 residues. V was cut by 5 bases and J by 4 bases, with 20 bases left in between. In DNA form, the CDR3 reads TGTGCCAGCAGTCAGACCTTTGTAGGACGGTCCTATGGCTACACCTTC. As protein: CASSQTFVGRSYGYTF.

The V and J genes are TRBV27 and TRBJ2-3, with 12 bases that match TRBD2. V lost 5 bases and J lost 8; bases outside the gene matches: 5. This CDR3 spans 14 amino acids. Looked up from germline, CDR1 is MNHEY and CDR2 is SMNVEV (reference sequence). CDR3 sequence reads: CASSALAGGGTQYF. The CDR3 DNA sequence: TGTGCCAGCAGTGCACTAGCGGGAGGAGGTACGCAGTATTTT.

This clonotype was detected a few times. The chain couples TRBV5-1 to TRBJ2-1, with 16 bases aligning to TRBD2. Germline trimming cut 5 bases from V and 4 bases from J; bases unmatched to any gene: 6. The CDR3 sequence is 17 residues long. Germline V CDR1 and CDR2: SGHRS, YFSETQ. CDR3 loop: CASSRGLAGGLYNEQFF. The CDR3, as DNA: TGCGCCAGCAGTAGGGGACTAGCGGGAGGGCTTTACAATGAGCAGTTCTTC. The full variable domain, its missing parts supplied by reference TRBV5-1 and TRBJ2-1, is KAGVTQTPRYLIKTRGQQVTLSCSPISGHRSVSWYQQTPGQGLQFLFEYFSETQRNKGNFPGRFSGRQFSNSRSEMNVSTLELGDSALYLCASSRGLAGGLYNEQFFGPGTRLTVL.

The chain links TRBV5-6 to TRBJ2-4; 11 bases fit TRBD2. This CDR3 is 17 amino acids long. V trimming: 4 bases; J trimming: 6 bases; junction bases outside the gene matches: 12. The germline CDR1 and CDR2 sequences are SGHDT and YYEEEE. The CDR3 DNA sequence: TGTGCCAGCAGCCCCTCTACTAGCGGGAGTTGGGGAAACATTCAGTACTTC. Protein: CASSPSTSGSWGNIQYF.

This clonotype showed up many times. The rearrangement uses TRBV27 and TRBJ2-1; TRBD2 might be the D (6 bases). In germline, CDR1 is MNHEY, CDR2 SMNVEV (reference sequence). The CDR3 has 12 residues. V was clipped by 7 bases and J by 8 bases, with 12 bases between them. Here the CDR3 reads CASNGRIDEQFF. CDR3 DNA: TGTGCCAGCAACGGGAGAATAGATGAGCAGTTCTTC.

This clonotype was picked up a small number of times. The chain has TRBV28 and TRBJ2-1; TRBD2 matches at 12 bases. Trimming at V came to 8 bases and at J to 4 bases, leaving 12 bases not matched to a gene. The V gene's germline CDR1 is MDHEN and CDR2 SYDVKM. The CDR3 extends over 17 amino acids. The CDR3, as DNA: TGTGCCAGCTTTAACAACGCCCTAGCGGGAGGGTACAATGAGCAGTTCTTC. It yields the protein CASFNNALAGGYNEQFF.

There are many counts of this clonotype. The rearrangement joins TRBV9 to TRBJ2-4; perhaps TRBD1 as D (6 bases). The CDR3 runs to 17 residues. V was shortened by 0 bases and J by 0 bases, with 13 bases between the two germline ends. CDR1 is SGDLS, CDR2 YYNGEE, per germline. For the CDR3, the DNA is TGTGCCAGCAGCGTAGATGGGACACCTCTAGCCAAAAACATTCAGTACTTC. This encodes CASSVDGTPLAKNIQYF.

J is TRBJ2-4 and V is TRBV7-2; tentatively, D is TRBD2 (5 bases). Germline V gene lookup returns CDR1 SGHTA and CDR2 FQGNSA. The CDR3 spans 14 residues. The V end lost 5 bases, the J end lost 2 bases, and 10 bases lay between the germline ends. Here the CDR3 reads CASSRSGPKNIQYF. The CDR3 DNA follows: TGTGCCAGCAGCCGGAGCGGACCCAAAAACATTCAGTACTTC. Together with reference TRBV7-2 and TRBJ2-4, the CDR3 gives the full variable domain: GAGVSQSPSNKVTEKGKDVELRCDPISGHTALYWYRQSLGQGLEFLIYFQGNSAPDKSGLPSDRFSAERTGGSVSTLTIQRTQQEDSAVYLCASSRSGPKNIQYFGAGTRLSVL.

This clonotype was picked up many times. The rearrangement uses TRBV4-2 and TRBJ2-1; D remains unclear. The CDR3 runs 14 residues. Looked up from germline, CDR1 is LGHNA and CDR2 is YNFKEQ. V was shortened by 2 bases and J by 7 bases, with 12 bases between the two germline ends. CDR3 DNA sequence: TGTGCCAGCAGCCAAATCGGGTGGGGTAATGAGCAGTTCTTC. It yields the protein CASSQIGWGNEQFF.

This chain links TRBV12-3 or TRBV12-4 with TRBJ2-7, with 8 bases that match TRBD1. V dropped 5 bases and J dropped 6; count of bases not matched to a gene: 6. The CDR3 length is 13 residues. The CDR3 sequence: CASSPRTGLEQYF. CDR3 coding DNA: TGTGCCAGCAGTCCCCGGACAGGGCTCGAGCAGTACTTC.

This clonotype showed up just a few times. The genes are TRBV20-1 and TRBJ2-1, with TRBD2 matching 13 bases. V shed 5 bases, J shed 8 bases, and the junction held 9 bases outside the gene matches. The CDR3 loop spans 15 amino acids. CDR1 is DFQATT and CDR2 is SNEGSKA in the germline V gene (reference sequence). The CDR3 DNA is TGCAGTGCTCCTCGGACTAGCGGGAGCCCCCATGAGCAGTTCTTC. Amino acid sequence: CSAPRTSGSPHEQFF.

The chain carries TRBV20-1 and TRBJ1-1, with D possibly being TRBD1 (5 bases). The length of the CDR3 is 15 residues. Germline V CDR1 and CDR2: DFQATT, SNEGSKA (reference sequence). Deletions cut 3 bases from V and 0 bases from J, with 14 bases between. CDR3 nucleotide sequence: TGCAGTGCTAGGGGGGTAAGGGCCATGAACACTGAAGCTTTCTTT. It yields the protein CSARGVRAMNTEAFF.

This clonotype was picked up many times. The chain links TRBV20-1 to TRBJ2-1; D call uncertain. CDR3 size: 10 residues. CDR1 is DFQATT, CDR2 SNEGSKA, per germline (reference sequence). V lost 4 bases, J lost 2 bases, and 0 bases lay in between. The CDR3 DNA is TGCAGTGCTACCTACAATGAGCAGTTCTTC. Protein: CSATYNEQFF.

This clonotype was seen ten or more times. J is TRBJ2-7 and V is TRBV5-6; tentatively, D is TRBD1 (6 bases). Looked up from germline, CDR1 is SGHDT and CDR2 is YYEEEE. V was clipped by 4 bases and J by 1 base, with 21 bases between them. The CDR3 runs 17 residues. The DNA for the CDR3 is TGTGCCAGCAGCAGTATATTTTCCTCAGGGGTATCCTACGAGCAGTACTTC. Its translation is CASSSIFSSGVSYEQYF. Variable domain in full (rest from reference TRBV5-6 and TRBJ2-7): DAGVTQSPTHLIKTRGQQVTLRCSPKSGHDTVSWYQQALGQGPQFIFQYYEEEERQRGNFPDRFSGHQFPNYSSELNVNALLLGDSALYLCASSSIFSSGVSYEQYFGPGTRLTVT.

This clonotype has only one observation. The gene calls are TRBV15 and TRBJ2-5, with TRBD2 identical over 13 bases. The CDR3 spans 19 residues. V lost 5 bases to trimming and J lost 2 bases; unmatched junction nucleotides: 14. Germline CDR1 reads LNHNV; CDR2 reads YYDKDF (reference sequence). CDR3 sequence reads: CATSLLRTSGRTGQETQYF. The CDR3 nucleotides read TGTGCCACCAGCCTCCTCAGGACTAGCGGGAGAACGGGTCAAGAGACCCAGTACTTC.

This clonotype was seen a few times. CDR3 sequence (DNA): TGTGCCATCAAACAAGGACTAGCGGGATACGAGCAGTACTTC. This codes for CAIKQGLAGYEQYF. J is TRBJ2-7 and V is TRBV10-3; TRBD2 aligns across 12 bases. J gave up 4 bases and V 7 bases, and 5 bases lay outside the gene matches. This CDR3 region has 14 residues. Germline V lookup: CDR1 ENHRY, CDR2 SYGVKD.

This clonotype came up many times. The rearrangement links TRBV18 to TRBJ2-1; D unresolved. Germline-derived CDR1 and CDR2 are KGHSH and LQKENI. CDR3 length equals 14 residues. Trimming cost V 1 base and J 0 bases, with 4 bases left between them. CDR3 loop: CASSPQSSYNEQFF. CDR3 coding DNA: TGTGCCAGCTCACCACAGAGCTCCTACAATGAGCAGTTCTTC.

This chain links TRBV6-1 with TRBJ2-3; 12 nucleotides align to TRBD2. The J segment lost 6 bases and the V segment lost 6 bases, leaving 10 bases of the junction unmatched. CDR3 size: 16 residues. CDR1 MNHNS and CDR2 SASEGT come from the germline V gene. The chain's CDR3 is CASSRGLAGYTDTQYF. CDR3 nucleotide sequence: TGTGCCAGCAGCCGAGGACTAGCGGGATACACGGATACGCAGTATTTT.

The sample holds a few counts of this clonotype. CDR3 in amino acids: CASSSRTYNSPLHF. As DNA, the CDR3 is TGTGCCAGCAGTTCTAGGACTTATAATTCACCCCTCCACTTT. The rearrangement uses TRBV28 and TRBJ1-6; D call uncertain. The CDR3 is 14 amino acids. The germline CDR1 and CDR2 sequences are MDHEN and SYDVKM. V gave up 4 bases and J gave up 4 bases, with 8 bases separating them.

This clonotype was seen a few times. V is TRBV28 and J is TRBJ1-3, with D possibly being TRBD1 (5 bases). The CDR3 has 13 amino acids. Germline V gene data show CDR1 as MDHEN and CDR2 as SYDVKM. Trimming cost V 8 bases and J 2 bases, with 10 bases left between them. The DNA of the CDR3 is TGTGCCAGCCGGGGGGAAACTGGAAACACCATATATTTT. Amino acids: CASRGETGNTIYF. Together with reference TRBV28 and TRBJ1-3, the CDR3 gives the full variable domain: DVKVTQSSRYLVKRTGEKVFLECVQDMDHENMFWYRQDPGLGLRLIYFSYDVKMKEKGDIPEGYSVSREKKERFSLILESASTNQTSMYLCASRGETGNTIYFGEGSWLTVV.